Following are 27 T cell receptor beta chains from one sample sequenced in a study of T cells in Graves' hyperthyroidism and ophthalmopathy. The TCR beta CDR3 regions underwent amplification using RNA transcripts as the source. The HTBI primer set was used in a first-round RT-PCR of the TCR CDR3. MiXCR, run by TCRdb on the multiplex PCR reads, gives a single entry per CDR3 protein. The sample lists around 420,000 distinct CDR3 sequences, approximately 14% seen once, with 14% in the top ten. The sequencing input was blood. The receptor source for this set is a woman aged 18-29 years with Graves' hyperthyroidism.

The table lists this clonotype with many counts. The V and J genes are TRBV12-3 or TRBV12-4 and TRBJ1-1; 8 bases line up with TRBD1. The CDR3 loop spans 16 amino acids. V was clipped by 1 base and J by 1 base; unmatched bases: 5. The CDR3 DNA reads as TGTGCCAGCAGTTTAGGACAGGGGCTTCGGAACACTGAAGCTTTCTTT. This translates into CASSLGQGLRNTEAFF.

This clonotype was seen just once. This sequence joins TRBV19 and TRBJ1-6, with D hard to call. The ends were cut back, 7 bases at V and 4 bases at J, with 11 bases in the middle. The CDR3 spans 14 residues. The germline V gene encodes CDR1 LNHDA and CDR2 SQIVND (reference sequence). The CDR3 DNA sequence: TGTGCCAGTAATCGGGCGGAGTATAATTCACCCCTCCACTTT. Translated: CASNRAEYNSPLHF.

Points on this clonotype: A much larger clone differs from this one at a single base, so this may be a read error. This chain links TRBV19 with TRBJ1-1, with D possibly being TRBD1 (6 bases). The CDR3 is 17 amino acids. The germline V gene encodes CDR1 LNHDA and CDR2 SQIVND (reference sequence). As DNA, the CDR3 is TGTGCCTGTAGAACCCAAGGGACAACGGAGCTTTTCACTGAAGCTTTCTTT. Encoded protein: CACRTQGTTELFTEAFF.

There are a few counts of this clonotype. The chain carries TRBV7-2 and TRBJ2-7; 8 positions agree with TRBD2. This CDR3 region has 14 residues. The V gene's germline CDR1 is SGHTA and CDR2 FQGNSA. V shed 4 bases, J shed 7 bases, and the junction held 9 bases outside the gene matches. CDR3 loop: CASSYGGGDGEQYF. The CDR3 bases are TGTGCCAGCAGCTACGGGGGGGGGGATGGAGAGCAGTACTTC.

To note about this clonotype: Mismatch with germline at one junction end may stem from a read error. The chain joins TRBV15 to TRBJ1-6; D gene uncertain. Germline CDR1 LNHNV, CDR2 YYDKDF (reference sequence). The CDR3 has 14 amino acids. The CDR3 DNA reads TGTGCCACCAGCAGAGATGACTATTATTCACCCCTCCACTTT. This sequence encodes CATSRDDYYSPLHF.

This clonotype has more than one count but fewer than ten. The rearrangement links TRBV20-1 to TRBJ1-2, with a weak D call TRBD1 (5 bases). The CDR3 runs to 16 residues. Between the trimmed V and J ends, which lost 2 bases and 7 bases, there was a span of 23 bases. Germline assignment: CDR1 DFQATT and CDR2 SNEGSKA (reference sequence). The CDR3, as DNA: TGCAGTGCTAGACACGGTCTTGGGGCCGGGTTGGGTGGCTACACCTTC. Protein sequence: CSARHGLGAGLGGYTF.

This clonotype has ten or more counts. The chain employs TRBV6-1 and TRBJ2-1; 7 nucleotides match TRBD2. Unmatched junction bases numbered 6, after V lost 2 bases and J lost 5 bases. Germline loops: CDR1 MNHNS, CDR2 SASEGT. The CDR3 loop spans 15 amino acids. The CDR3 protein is CASSEWGGSDNEQFF. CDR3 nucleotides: TGTGCCAGCAGTGAATGGGGGGGGTCGGACAATGAGCAGTTCTTC.

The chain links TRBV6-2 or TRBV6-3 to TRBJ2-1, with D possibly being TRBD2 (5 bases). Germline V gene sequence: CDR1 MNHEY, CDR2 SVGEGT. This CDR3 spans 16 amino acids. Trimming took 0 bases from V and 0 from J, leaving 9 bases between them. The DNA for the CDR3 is TGTGCCAGCAGTTACTCGGGGAGAAGCTCCTACAATGAGCAGTTCTTC. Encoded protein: CASSYSGRSSYNEQFF.

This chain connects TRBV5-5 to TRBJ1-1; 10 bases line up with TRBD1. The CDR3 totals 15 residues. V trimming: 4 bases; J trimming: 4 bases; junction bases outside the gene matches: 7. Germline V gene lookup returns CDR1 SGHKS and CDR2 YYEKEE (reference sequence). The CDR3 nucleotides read TGTGCCAGCAGCAGACAGGGGGCCTTGGTCACTGAAGCTTTCTTT. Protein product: CASSRQGALVTEAFF.

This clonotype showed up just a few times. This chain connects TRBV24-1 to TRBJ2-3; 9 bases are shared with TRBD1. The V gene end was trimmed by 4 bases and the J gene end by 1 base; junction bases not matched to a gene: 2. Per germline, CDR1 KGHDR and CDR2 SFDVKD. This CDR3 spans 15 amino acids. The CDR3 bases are TGTGCCACCAGTGACCGGACAGGGGGCACAGATACGCAGTATTTT. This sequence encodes CATSDRTGGTDTQYF.

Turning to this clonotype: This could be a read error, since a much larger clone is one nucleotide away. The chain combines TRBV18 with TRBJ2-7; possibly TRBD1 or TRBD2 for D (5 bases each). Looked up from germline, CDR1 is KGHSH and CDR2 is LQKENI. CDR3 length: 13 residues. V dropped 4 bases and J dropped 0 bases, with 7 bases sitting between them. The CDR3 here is CASSRGTSYEQYF. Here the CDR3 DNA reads TGTGCCAGCTCACGAGGGACCTCCTACGAGCAGTACTTC.

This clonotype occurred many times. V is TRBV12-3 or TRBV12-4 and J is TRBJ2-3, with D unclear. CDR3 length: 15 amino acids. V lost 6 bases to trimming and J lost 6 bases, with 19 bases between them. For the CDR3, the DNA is TGTGCCAGCAGCTACTCGTTTGTGGCGGTTGATACGCAGTATTTT. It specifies CASSYSFVAVDTQYF.

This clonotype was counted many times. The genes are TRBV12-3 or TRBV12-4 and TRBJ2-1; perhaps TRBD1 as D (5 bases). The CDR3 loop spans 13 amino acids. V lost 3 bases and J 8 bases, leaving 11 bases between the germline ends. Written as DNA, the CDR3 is TGTGCCAGCAGTTTTACACCCAGGGATGAGCAGTTCTTC. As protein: CASSFTPRDEQFF.

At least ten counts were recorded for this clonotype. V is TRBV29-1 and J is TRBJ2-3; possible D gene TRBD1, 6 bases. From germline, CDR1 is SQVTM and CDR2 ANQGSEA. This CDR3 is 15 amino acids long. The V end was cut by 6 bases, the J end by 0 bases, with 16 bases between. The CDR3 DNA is TGCAGCGTGGGGGCGCGGTCGTTTAGCACAGATACGCAGTATTTT. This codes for CSVGARSFSTDTQYF.

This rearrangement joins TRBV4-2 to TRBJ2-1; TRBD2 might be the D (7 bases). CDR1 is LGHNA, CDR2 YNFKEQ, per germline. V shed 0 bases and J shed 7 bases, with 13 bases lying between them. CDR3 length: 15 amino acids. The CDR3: CASSQDIRGGNEQFF. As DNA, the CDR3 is TGTGCCAGCAGCCAAGATATCAGGGGAGGGAATGAGCAGTTCTTC.

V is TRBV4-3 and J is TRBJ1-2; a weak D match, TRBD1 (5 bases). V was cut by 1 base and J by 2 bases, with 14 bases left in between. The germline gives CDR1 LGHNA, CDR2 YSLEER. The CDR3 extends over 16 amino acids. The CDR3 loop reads CASSQALFDRNYGYTF. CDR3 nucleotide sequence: TGCGCCAGCAGCCAAGCTCTTTTTGACAGAAACTATGGCTACACCTTC.

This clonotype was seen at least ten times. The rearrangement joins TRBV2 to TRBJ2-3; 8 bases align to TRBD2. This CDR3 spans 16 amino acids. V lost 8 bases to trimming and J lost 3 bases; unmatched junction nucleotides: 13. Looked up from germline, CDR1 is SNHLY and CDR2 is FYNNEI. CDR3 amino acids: CASRRTSSFGTDTQYF. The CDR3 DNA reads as TGTGCCAGCCGGAGGACTAGCTCATTTGGGACAGATACGCAGTATTTT.

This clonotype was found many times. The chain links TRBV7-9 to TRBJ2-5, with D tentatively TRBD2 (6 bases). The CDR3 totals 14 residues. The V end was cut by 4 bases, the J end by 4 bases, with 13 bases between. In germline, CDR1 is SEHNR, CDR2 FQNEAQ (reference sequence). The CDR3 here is CASSSAQGGETQYF. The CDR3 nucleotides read TGTGCCAGCAGCTCGGCTCAGGGAGGAGAGACCCAGTACTTC.

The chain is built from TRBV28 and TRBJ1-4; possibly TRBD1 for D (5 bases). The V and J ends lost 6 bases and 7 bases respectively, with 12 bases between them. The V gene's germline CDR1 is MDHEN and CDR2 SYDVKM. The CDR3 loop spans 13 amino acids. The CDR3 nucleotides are TGTGCCAGCAGCCGTGGCGGGGCTGAAAAACTGTTTTTT. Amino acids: CASSRGGAEKLFF.

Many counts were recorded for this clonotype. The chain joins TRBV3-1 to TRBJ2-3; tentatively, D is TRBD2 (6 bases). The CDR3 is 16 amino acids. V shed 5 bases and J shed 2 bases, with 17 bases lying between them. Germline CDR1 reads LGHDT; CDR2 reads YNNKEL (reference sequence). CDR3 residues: CASSASERRDTDTQYF. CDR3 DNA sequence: TGTGCCAGCAGCGCTAGCGAGAGGCGGGACACAGATACGCAGTATTTT.

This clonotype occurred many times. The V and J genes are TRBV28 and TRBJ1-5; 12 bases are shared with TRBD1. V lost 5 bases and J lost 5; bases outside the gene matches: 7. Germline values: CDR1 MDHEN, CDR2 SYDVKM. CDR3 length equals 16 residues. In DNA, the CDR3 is TGTGCCAGCAGTACGAGGGACAGGGGGCACGATCAGCCCCAGCATTTT. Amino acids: CASSTRDRGHDQPQHF.

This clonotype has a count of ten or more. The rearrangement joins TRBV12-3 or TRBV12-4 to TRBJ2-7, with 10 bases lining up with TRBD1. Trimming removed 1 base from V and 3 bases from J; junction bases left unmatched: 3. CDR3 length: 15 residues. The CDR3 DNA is TGTGCCAGCAGTTTAGGACAGGGGGCTTTCTACGAGCAGTACTTC. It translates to CASSLGQGAFYEQYF.

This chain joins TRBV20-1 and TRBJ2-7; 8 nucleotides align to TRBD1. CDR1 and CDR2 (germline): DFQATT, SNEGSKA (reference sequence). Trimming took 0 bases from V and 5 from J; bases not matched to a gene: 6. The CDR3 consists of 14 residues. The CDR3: CSAREGAGGNEQYF. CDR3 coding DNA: TGCAGTGCTAGAGAAGGGGCAGGGGGCAACGAGCAGTACTTC.

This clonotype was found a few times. Here the CDR3 DNA reads TGTGCCAGCAGTCCCCAATTCGTGGAGCTGTTTTTT. This sequence encodes CASSPQFVELFF. The V gene is TRBV12-3 or TRBV12-4, the J gene TRBJ2-2, with unresolved D. V was trimmed by 5 bases and J by 10 bases, leaving 11 bases between them. The CDR3 totals 12 residues.

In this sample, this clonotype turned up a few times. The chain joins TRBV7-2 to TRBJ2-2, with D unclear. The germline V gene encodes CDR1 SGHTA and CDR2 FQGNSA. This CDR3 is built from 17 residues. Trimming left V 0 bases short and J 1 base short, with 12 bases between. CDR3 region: CASSLALSRLNTGELFF. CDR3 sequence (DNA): TGTGCCAGCAGCTTAGCGCTGAGTAGGTTGAACACCGGGGAGCTGTTTTTT.

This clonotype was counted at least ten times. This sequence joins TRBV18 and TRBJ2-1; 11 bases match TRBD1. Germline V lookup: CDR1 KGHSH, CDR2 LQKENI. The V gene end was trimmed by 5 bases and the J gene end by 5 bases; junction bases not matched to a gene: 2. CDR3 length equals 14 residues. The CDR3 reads CASSTDRGHNEQFF. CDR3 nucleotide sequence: TGTGCCAGCTCAACGGACAGGGGGCACAATGAGCAGTTCTTC. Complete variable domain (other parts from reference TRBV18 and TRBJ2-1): NAGVMQNPRHLVRRRGQEARLRCSPMKGHSHVYWYRQLPEEGLKFMVYLQKENIIDESGMPKERFSAEFPKEGPSILRIQQVVRGDSAAYFCASSTDRGHNEQFFGPGTRLTVL.

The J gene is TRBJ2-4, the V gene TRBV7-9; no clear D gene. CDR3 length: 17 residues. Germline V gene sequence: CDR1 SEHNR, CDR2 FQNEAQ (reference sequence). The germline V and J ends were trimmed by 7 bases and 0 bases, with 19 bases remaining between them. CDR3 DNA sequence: TGTGCCAGCAAGGAAATCGGGTCTAGACTAGCCAAAAACATTCAGTACTTC. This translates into CASKEIGSRLAKNIQYF.